This T cell receptor (beta chain) was obtained from a study of CD4+ T cells in melanoma. Notes on the study in general: CD8+ T cell, macrophage and B cell function reportedly correlated with neoantigen-specific CD4+ T cells.

About this clone: Its antigen remains unknown.

Method: immunoSEQ multiplex PCR; TCRdb's copy keeps in-frame clones and lacks some. The sample records over 100,000 clones, about 92% being singletons. Source material: peripheral blood. The receptor's source is a human donor with melanoma.

The CDR3 DNA reads as TGTGCCAGCAGCGTAGCCAGCGGGGGGGCCAGAGAGACCCAGTACTTC. The encoded protein is CASSVASGGARETQYF. The chain is built from TRBV9 and TRBJ2-5; 10 bases match TRBD2. Germline V CDR1 and CDR2: SGDLS, YYNGEE. CDR3 size: 16 residues. The V segment lost 0 bases and the J segment 4 bases; nucleotides outside the gene matches: 6.